This T cell receptor beta chain was sequenced for a study of blood T cell repertoires in COVID-19. V dropped 4 bases and J dropped 6; count of bases not matched to a gene: 11. The CDR3 covers 16 residues. The germline V gene encodes CDR1 SGHTS and CDR2 YDEGEE. The table came from immunoSEQ multiplex PCR; TCRdb's copy has only in-frame clones and leaves some out. Seen here are about 82,000 clones, around 80% observed once, and the top ten hold about 12%. What was sequenced was peripheral blood. The TCR originated in a woman aged 40 to 50 with active or convalescent COVID-19. This chain links TRBV5-8 with TRBJ1-4, with 8 bases fitting TRBD1. This CDR3 reads CASSVLSGGKDEKLFF. Here the CDR3 DNA reads TGTGCCAGCAGCGTTCTCTCAGGGGGCAAAGATGAAAAACTGTTTTTT.